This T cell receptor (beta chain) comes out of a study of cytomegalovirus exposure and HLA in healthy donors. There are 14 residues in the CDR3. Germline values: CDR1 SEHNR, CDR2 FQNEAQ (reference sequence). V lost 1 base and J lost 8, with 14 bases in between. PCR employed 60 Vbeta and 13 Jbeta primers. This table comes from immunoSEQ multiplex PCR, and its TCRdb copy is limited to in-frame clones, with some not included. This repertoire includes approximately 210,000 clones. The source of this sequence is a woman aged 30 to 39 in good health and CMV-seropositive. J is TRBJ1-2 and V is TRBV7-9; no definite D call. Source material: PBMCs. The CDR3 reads CASSLEGLGWGYTF. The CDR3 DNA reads TGTGCCAGCAGCTTAGAAGGTTTGGGCTGGGGCTACACCTTC. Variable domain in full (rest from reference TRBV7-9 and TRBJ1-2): DTGVSQNPRHKITKRGQNVTFRCDPISEHNRLYWYRQTLGQGPEFLTYFQNEAQLEKSRLLSDRFSAERPKGSFSTLEIQRTEQGDSAMYLCASSLEGLGWGYTFGSGTRLTVV.